A selection of T cell receptor beta chains follows, all from one sample in a study of cytomegalovirus exposure and HLA in healthy donors. Only in-frame clones appear in the TCRdb table, and some are missing; sequencing was by immunoSEQ multiplex PCR. Found here are approximately 91,000 clones, around 64% of them singletons; the top ten hold about 2.5%. Input material: PBMCs. Receptor source: a human donor in good health. Each CDR3 is given with its conserved first and last residue. The D gene is left open where the match is weak. The size field is filled for only some rows; it gives once, few, many or a size class.

>TRBD1|TRBJ2-7|TRBV6-1|NA
TGTGCCAGCAGTGAAGGGGTCGGGACAGGGGACCTATACGAGCAGTACTTC
CASSEGVGTGDLYEQYF
>TRBD2|TRBJ2-1|TRBV7-2|NA
TGTGCCAGCAGCTTAAGCGGGGGCACCTACAATGAGCAGTTCTTC
CASSLSGGTYNEQFF
>NA|TRBJ1-3|TRBV7-8|once
TGTGCCAGCAGCCCCCAGGGAGGTAGCGCCATATATTTT
CASSPQGGSAIYF
>TRBD1|TRBJ1-1|TRBV5-6|few
TGTGCCAGCAGCTCAATTCTTGGACAGGGGGCGCGGCAAAACACTGAAGCTTTCTTT
CASSSILGQGARQNTEAFF
>TRBD2|TRBJ2-7|TRBV4-1|NA
TGCGCCAGCAGCCAAGAGGCTAGCGGGGGCTCCGTCGAGCCCTACGAGCAGTACTTC
CASSQEASGGSVEPYEQYF
>TRBD2|TRBJ2-3|TRBV7-9|few
TGTGCCAGCAGGACTAGCAGCACAGATACGCAGTATTTT
CASRTSSTDTQYF
>TRBD2|TRBJ2-5|TRBV29-1|once
TGCAGCGTTGAAGGTGTTAGCGGGGAGGAGACCCAGTACTTC
CSVEGVSGEETQYF
>NA|TRBJ2-1|TRBV28|NA
TGTGCCAGCAGTTTTCAGGGGACATACAATGAGCAGTTCTTC
CASSFQGTYNEQFF
>TRBD1|TRBJ2-1|TRBV7-9|NA
TGTGCCAGCAGCCCGTACGGACAGGGGGCAGGGAATGAGCAGTTCTTC
CASSPYGQGAGNEQFF
>TRBD1|TRBJ2-5|TRBV19|NA
TGTGCCAGTAGTATAGCGACAGGGCGAGAGACCCAGTACTTC
CASSIATGRETQYF
>NA|TRBJ2-7|TRBV2|NA
TGTGCCAGCAGTGAACGGCAGGGAGGCTACGAGCAGTACTTC
CASSERQGGYEQYF
>TRBD1|TRBJ1-6|TRBV4-3|NA
TGCGCCAGCAGCCACCGGGACAGGGAAGGCCACTTT
CASSHRDREGHF
>NA|TRBJ1-2|TRBV5-1|NA
TGCGCCAGCAGCCCGGGCGGGGATGGTAACTATGGCTACACCTTC
CASSPGGDGNYGYTF
>NA|TRBJ2-5|TRBV12-5|NA
TGTGCTAGTGGCCCCTTAGAGACCCAGTACTTC
CASGPLETQYF
>NA|TRBJ2-6|TRBV4-2|few
TGTGCCAGCAGCCAAGATCTCAGATCTGGGGCCAACGTCCTGACTTTC
CASSQDLRSGANVLTF
>TRBD1|TRBJ2-3|TRBV4-3|few
TGCGCCAGCAGCCAAGATTTTGGGACAGGGTATAGCACAGATACGCAGTATTTT
CASSQDFGTGYSTDTQYF
>NA|TRBJ1-5|TRBV2|NA
TGTGCCAGCAGTGATAGTCTGGGGCATCAGCCCCAGCATTTT
CASSDSLGHQPQHF
>TRBD1|TRBJ1-1|TRBV10-1|NA
TGCGCCAGCAGTAAGATGCAGGGGGTAGACATGAACACTGAAGCTTTCTTT
CASSKMQGVDMNTEAFF
>NA|TRBJ1-1|TRBV4-1|NA
TGCGCCAGCAGACAGGGAGCGGCGAGGATGAACACTGAAGCTTTCTTT
CASRQGAARMNTEAFF
>NA|TRBJ2-5|TRBV7-6|NA
TGTGCCAGCAGCGTCTCGCTAGCGGCCCAGGGGGCCCAAGAGACCCAGTACTTC
CASSVSLAAQGAQETQYF
>NA|TRBJ1-2|TRBV4-1|NA
TGCGCCAGCAGCCAACACAGAAACTATGGCTACACCTTC
CASSQHRNYGYTF
>TRBD1|TRBJ2-1|TRBV7-2|few
TGTGCCAGCAGCGTACAGGGACAGTACAATGAGCAGTTCTTC
CASSVQGQYNEQFF
>TRBD2|TRBJ2-5|TRBV5-1|once
TGCGCCAGCAGCGGCCGGGGGGTTCCTCAAGAGACCCAGTACTTC
CASSGRGVPQETQYF